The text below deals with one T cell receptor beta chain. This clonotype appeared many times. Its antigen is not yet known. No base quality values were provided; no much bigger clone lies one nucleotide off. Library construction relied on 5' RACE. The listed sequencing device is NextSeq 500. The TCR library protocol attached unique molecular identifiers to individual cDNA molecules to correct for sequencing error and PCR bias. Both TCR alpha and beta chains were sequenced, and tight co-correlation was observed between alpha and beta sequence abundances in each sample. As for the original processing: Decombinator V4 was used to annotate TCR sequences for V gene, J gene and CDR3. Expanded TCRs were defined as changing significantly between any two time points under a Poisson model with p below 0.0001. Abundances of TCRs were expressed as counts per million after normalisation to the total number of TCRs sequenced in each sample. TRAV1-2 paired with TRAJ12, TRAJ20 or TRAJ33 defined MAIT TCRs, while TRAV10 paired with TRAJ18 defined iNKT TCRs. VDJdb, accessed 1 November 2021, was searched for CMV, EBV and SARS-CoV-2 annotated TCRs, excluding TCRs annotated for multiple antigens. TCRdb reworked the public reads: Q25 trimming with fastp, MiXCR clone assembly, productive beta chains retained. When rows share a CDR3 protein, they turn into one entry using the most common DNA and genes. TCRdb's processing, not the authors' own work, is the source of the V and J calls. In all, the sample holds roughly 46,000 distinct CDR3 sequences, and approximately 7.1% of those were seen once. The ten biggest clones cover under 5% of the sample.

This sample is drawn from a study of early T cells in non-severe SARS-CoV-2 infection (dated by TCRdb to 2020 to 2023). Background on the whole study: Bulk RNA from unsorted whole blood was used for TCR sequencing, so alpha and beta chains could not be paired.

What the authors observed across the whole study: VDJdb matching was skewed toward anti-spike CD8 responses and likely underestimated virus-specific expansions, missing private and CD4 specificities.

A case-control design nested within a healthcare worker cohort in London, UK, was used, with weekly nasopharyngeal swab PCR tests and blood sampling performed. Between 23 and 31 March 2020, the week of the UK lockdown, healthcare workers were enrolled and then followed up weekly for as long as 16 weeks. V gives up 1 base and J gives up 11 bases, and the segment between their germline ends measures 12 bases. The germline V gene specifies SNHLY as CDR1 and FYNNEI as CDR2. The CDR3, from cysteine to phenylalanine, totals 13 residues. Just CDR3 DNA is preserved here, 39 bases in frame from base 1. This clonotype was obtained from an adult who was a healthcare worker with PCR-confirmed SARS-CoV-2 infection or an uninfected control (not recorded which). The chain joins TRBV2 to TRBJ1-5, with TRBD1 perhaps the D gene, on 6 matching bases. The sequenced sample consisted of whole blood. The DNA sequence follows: TGTGCCAGCAGTGAAGTGGGAGGGGGGGCCCAGCATTTT. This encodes CASSEVGGGAQHF.